This T cell receptor (beta chain) comes out of a study of blood T cell repertoires in COVID-19. The germline CDR1 and CDR2 sequences are SGHDT and YYEEEE. V was clipped by 4 bases and J by 3 bases; unmatched bases: 5. This CDR3 contains 15 residues. Some clones are missing from TCRdb's copy, which holds only in-frame ones; the method was immunoSEQ multiplex PCR. The repertoire holds some 100,000 clones, with around 85% as singletons. The sequenced sample consisted of peripheral blood. The origin of this receptor is a man aged 50-60 years with acute or convalescent COVID-19. The V gene is TRBV5-6, the J gene TRBJ1-4, with 8 bases that match TRBD1. This chain's CDR3 is CASSLPGQANEKLFF. CDR3 in DNA: TGTGCCAGCAGCCTTCCGGGACAGGCTAATGAAAAACTGTTTTTT.